The source of this T cell receptor beta chain is a study of T-cell memory formation after mild COVID-19. Using constant-segment primers, 5'RACE produced TCR alpha and TCR beta cDNA libraries carrying sample barcodes and UMIs. TCRdb itself ran the 5' RACE reads through MiXCR, one entry per CDR3 protein. The profile shows under 550,000 distinct CDR3 sequences, 15% to 20% of them singletons. Turning to this clonotype: What it binds is unknown.

The study's findings and limits: Researchers found some responding clones in pre-infection memory, a sign that cross-reactive memory joined.

Germline V gene sequence: CDR1 SQVTM, CDR2 ANQGSEA. V gave up 6 bases and J gave up 4 bases, with 10 bases separating them. CDR3 length equals 11 residues. The gene calls are TRBV29-1 and TRBJ2-7, with D uncertain. The sequenced sample was PBMCs or a T cell subset sorted from them (not recorded which). This clonotype was sampled from an adult woman who had mild COVID-19 (a few samples of this study predate the infection). Cell type and time point are not known. CDR3: CSVQVEYEQYF. The CDR3 nucleotides read TGCAGCGTCCAGGTAGAATACGAGCAGTACTTC.